The sequence of this TCR beta chain was determined in a study of CD8 T cells in ankylosing spondylitis. Study results and caveats: What appeared characteristic of ankylosing spondylitis blood was a TCR beta motif of eight highly homologous variants.

TCRdb passed the 5' RACE reads through MiXCR, listing each CDR3 protein once. The sample holds 500,000 to 650,000 distinct CDR3 sequences, 5.3% seen once. A few counts support this clonotype. Its specificity is unknown. Sequencing was performed on blood, either unsorted or a sorted T cell fraction (not recorded which). The clonotype originates from a male donor with ankylosing spondylitis.

As DNA, the CDR3 is TGTGCCAGCAGCTTAACAGGCGGCACAGAGCAGTACTTC. Residues: CASSLTGGTEQYF. The gene calls are TRBV11-2 and TRBJ2-7; a possible D gene is TRBD1 (5 bases). CDR1 is SGHAT, CDR2 FQNNGV, per germline. Deletions cut 2 bases from V and 7 bases from J, with 12 bases between. The length of the CDR3 is 13 residues.